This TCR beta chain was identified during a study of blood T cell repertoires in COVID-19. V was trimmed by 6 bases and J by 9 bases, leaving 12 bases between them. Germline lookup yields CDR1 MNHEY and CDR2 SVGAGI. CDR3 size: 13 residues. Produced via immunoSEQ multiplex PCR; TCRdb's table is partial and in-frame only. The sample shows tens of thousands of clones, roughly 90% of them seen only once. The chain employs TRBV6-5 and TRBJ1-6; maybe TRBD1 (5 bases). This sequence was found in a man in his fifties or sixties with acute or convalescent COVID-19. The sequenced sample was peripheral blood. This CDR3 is CASSWTGGSPLHF. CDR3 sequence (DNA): TGTGCCAGCAGCTGGACCGGGGGTTCACCCCTCCACTTT.